These T cell receptor beta chains were read from a single sample in a study of cytomegalovirus exposure and HLA in healthy donors. Only in-frame clones appear in the TCRdb table, and some are missing; sequencing was by immunoSEQ multiplex PCR. Here the sample spans 85,000 to 95,000 clones, roughly 72% being singletons. The sample consisted of PBMCs. All receptors derive from a young man in good health and CMV-seropositive. The CDR3 runs from the conserved cysteine through the conserved F or W. Fields, in order: J gene, CDR3 length, D gene, V gene, clone size, CDR3 protein, CDR3 DNA. The D gene is left open where the match is weak. Clone size is given for some rows only: seen once, a few or many times, or a class if the clone is expanded.

j_gene: TRBJ2-5; len: 11; d_gene: NA; v_gene: TRBV5-1; abundance: NA; CDR3aa: CASSSSRTQYF; CDR3nt: TGCGCCAGCAGCTCGAGTCGGACCCAGTACTTC
j_gene: TRBJ1-5; len: 15; d_gene: NA; v_gene: TRBV7-2; abundance: NA; CDR3aa: CASSLGAASNQPQHF; CDR3nt: TGTGCCAGCAGCTTAGGAGCGGCTAGCAATCAGCCCCAGCATTTT
j_gene: TRBJ1-2; len: 14; d_gene: NA; v_gene: TRBV6-6; abundance: NA; CDR3aa: CASIKRGSNYGYTF; CDR3nt: TGTGCCAGCATCAAAAGGGGGTCTAACTATGGCTACACCTTC
j_gene: TRBJ1-3; len: 14; d_gene: TRBD1; v_gene: TRBV6-5; abundance: NA; CDR3aa: CASRKTGSGNTIYF; CDR3nt: TGTGCCAGCAGGAAGACAGGGTCAGGAAACACCATATATTTT
j_gene: TRBJ1-2; len: 15; d_gene: NA; v_gene: TRBV30; abundance: NA; CDR3aa: CAWSVKQTGFGGYTF; CDR3nt: TGTGCCTGGAGTGTAAAACAGACCGGTTTTGGGGGCTACACCTTC
j_gene: TRBJ1-5; len: 13; d_gene: NA; v_gene: TRBV6-1; abundance: NA; CDR3aa: CASSHEENQPQHF; CDR3nt: TGTGCCAGCAGCCACGAGGAGAATCAGCCCCAGCATTTT
j_gene: TRBJ2-2; len: 14; d_gene: NA; v_gene: TRBV30; abundance: NA; CDR3aa: CAWSFLAGTGELFF; CDR3nt: TGTGCCTGGAGTTTCCTAGCAGGCACCGGGGAGCTGTTTTTT
j_gene: TRBJ2-7; len: 15; d_gene: NA; v_gene: TRBV19; abundance: NA; CDR3aa: CASKPDSRDSYEQYF; CDR3nt: TGTGCCAGTAAACCCGACAGCAGAGACTCCTACGAGCAGTACTTC
j_gene: TRBJ1-1; len: 14; d_gene: NA; v_gene: TRBV7-3; abundance: once; CDR3aa: CASSSTGYATEAFF; CDR3nt: TGTGCCAGCAGTTCCACAGGCTACGCCACTGAAGCTTTCTTT
j_gene: TRBJ2-3; len: 15; d_gene: TRBD2; v_gene: TRBV28; abundance: NA; CDR3aa: CASSFGGGGTDTQYF; CDR3nt: TGTGCCAGCAGTTTTGGCGGGGGGGGCACAGATACGCAGTATTTT
j_gene: TRBJ2-2; len: 15; d_gene: TRBD1; v_gene: TRBV5-1; abundance: NA; CDR3aa: CASSSRTGHTGELFF; CDR3nt: TGCGCCAGCAGTTCCCGGACAGGCCACACCGGGGAGCTGTTTTTT
j_gene: TRBJ2-1; len: 16; d_gene: TRBD2; v_gene: TRBV5-1; abundance: NA; CDR3aa: CASSPMGGRSYNEQFF; CDR3nt: TGCGCCAGCAGCCCGATGGGCGGGAGGTCCTACAATGAGCAGTTCTTC
j_gene: TRBJ2-7; len: 14; d_gene: NA; v_gene: TRBV6-1; abundance: NA; CDR3aa: CASSESRNSYEQYF; CDR3nt: TGTGCCAGCAGTGAATCGAGGAACTCCTACGAGCAGTACTTC
j_gene: TRBJ2-7; len: 14; d_gene: TRBD2; v_gene: TRBV6-5; abundance: NA; CDR3aa: CASSYSLGGNEQYF; CDR3nt: TGTGCCAGCAGTTACTCGCTCGGGGGGAACGAGCAGTACTTC
j_gene: TRBJ1-4; len: 18; d_gene: TRBD1; v_gene: TRBV29-1; abundance: NA; CDR3aa: CSVVFTGGGSATNEKLFF; CDR3nt: TGCAGCGTCGTATTCACAGGGGGTGGGAGTGCAACTAATGAAAAACTGTTTTTT
j_gene: TRBJ2-2; len: 13; d_gene: NA; v_gene: TRBV29-1; abundance: NA; CDR3aa: CSVGGGFTGELFF; CDR3nt: TGCAGCGTTGGTGGCGGATTCACCGGGGAGCTGTTTTTT
j_gene: TRBJ2-7; len: 15; d_gene: TRBD2; v_gene: TRBV11-2; abundance: NA; CDR3aa: CASRPPGTRNYEQYF; CDR3nt: TGTGCCAGCAGACCCCCCGGGACTAGAAACTACGAGCAGTACTTC
j_gene: TRBJ2-7; len: 13; d_gene: TRBD1; v_gene: TRBV5-1; abundance: NA; CDR3aa: CASSSRTGYEQYF; CDR3nt: TGCGCCAGCAGCAGCCGGACAGGCTACGAGCAGTACTTC
j_gene: TRBJ2-6; len: 15; d_gene: NA; v_gene: TRBV7-6; abundance: NA; CDR3aa: CASSLGHSGANVLTF; CDR3nt: TGTGCCAGCAGCTTGGGACACTCTGGGGCCAACGTCCTGACTTTC
j_gene: TRBJ2-1; len: 15; d_gene: TRBD2; v_gene: TRBV2; abundance: few; CDR3aa: CASRKSGSTYNEQFF; CDR3nt: TGTGCCAGCAGGAAAAGCGGGAGCACCTACAATGAGCAGTTCTTC
j_gene: TRBJ1-4; len: 14; d_gene: NA; v_gene: TRBV19; abundance: NA; CDR3aa: CASSTGLGGEKLFF; CDR3nt: TGTGCCAGTAGTACGGGACTAGGGGGAGAAAAACTGTTTTTT
j_gene: TRBJ1-1; len: 13; d_gene: TRBD1; v_gene: TRBV7-9; abundance: NA; CDR3aa: CASSLDRVTEAFF; CDR3nt: TGTGCCAGCAGCTTGGACAGGGTCACTGAAGCTTTCTTT
j_gene: TRBJ1-2; len: 14; d_gene: TRBD1; v_gene: TRBV5-4; abundance: NA; CDR3aa: CASSLTEQGGGYTF; CDR3nt: TGTGCCAGCAGCTTGACAGAACAGGGGGGTGGCTACACCTTC
j_gene: TRBJ1-1; len: 17; d_gene: NA; v_gene: TRBV18; abundance: NA; CDR3aa: CASSPIKGTFGSTEAFF; CDR3nt: TGTGCCAGCTCACCAATAAAGGGGACTTTCGGGAGCACTGAAGCTTTCTTT
j_gene: TRBJ1-2; len: 14; d_gene: NA; v_gene: TRBV4-2; abundance: few; CDR3aa: CASSQGTDVYGYTF; CDR3nt: TGTGCCAGCAGCCAAGGTACAGATGTATATGGCTACACCTTC
j_gene: TRBJ2-3; len: 15; d_gene: TRBD1; v_gene: TRBV18; abundance: NA; CDR3aa: CASSRETGALDTQYF; CDR3nt: TGTGCCAGCTCCCGCGAGACAGGGGCCCTTGATACGCAGTATTTT
j_gene: TRBJ1-1; len: 15; d_gene: NA; v_gene: TRBV6-6; abundance: few; CDR3aa: CASKPPTGLNTEAFF; CDR3nt: TGTGCCAGCAAACCCCCAACGGGGTTGAACACTGAAGCTTTCTTT
j_gene: TRBJ1-4; len: 17; d_gene: NA; v_gene: TRBV4-1; abundance: few; CDR3aa: CASSHSTAGGSNEKLFF; CDR3nt: TGCGCCAGCAGCCACTCTACGGCGGGGGGCTCTAATGAAAAACTGTTTTTT
j_gene: TRBJ1-1; len: 15; d_gene: TRBD1; v_gene: TRBV9; abundance: NA; CDR3aa: CASSPRTGGNTEAFF; CDR3nt: TGTGCCAGCAGCCCAAGGACAGGGGGTAACACTGAAGCTTTCTTT